This entry describes one T cell receptor beta chain. Antigen unknown. These data come from a study of T cell responses to AZD1222 COVID-19 vaccine. Findings and limits, study-wide: Females outnumbered males among donors, who were mostly white British; clonal diversity was possibly underestimated. Spike-wide coverage was observed for vaccine-associated CD4 TCRs, with dominant responses at 160-218 and 743-854.

CDR1 and CDR2 from the germline V gene are SGHNT and YYREEE (reference sequence). The CDR3 loop spans 14 amino acids. V lost 0 bases and J 3 bases, leaving 9 bases between the germline ends. Second-dose timings of about 4 or about 12 weeks were pooled. Profiling relied on immunoSEQ multiplex PCR, and the TCRdb table lists in-frame clones only, not all of them. The sample holds roughly 140,000 clones; about nine tenths are singletons and the top ten take roughly a tenth. The material sequenced was peripheral blood, taken 28 days after the second AZD1222 dose. The chain links TRBV5-4 to TRBJ1-2, with no clear D. The sequence derives from an adult who received the AZD1222 COVID-19 vaccine. The CDR3 sequence is CASSLVGSDYGYTF. The CDR3 nucleotides read TGTGCCAGCAGCTTGGTGGGGTCGGACTATGGCTACACCTTC. The variable domain in full, with the rest retrieved from reference TRBV5-4 and TRBJ1-2, is ETGVTQSPTHLIKTRGQQVTLRCSSQSGHNTVSWYQQALGQGPQFIFQYYREEENGRGNFPPRFSGLQFPNYSSELNVNALELDDSALYLCASSLVGSDYGYTFGSGTRLTVV.